Shown below are 20 T cell receptor beta chains from a single sample sequenced in a study of blood T cells in healthy people across ages. With a J-beta primer mix and a sample-barcoded 5' primer, a second PCR ran roughly 6 to 12 cycles. TCRdb re-analysed the 5' RACE reads in MiXCR, keeping a single row per CDR3 protein. The sample shows around 990,000 distinct CDR3 sequences, almost 25% of them seen only once. The data were also submitted as part of a second study, on T cells of mothers and their children.

Sequencing used blood. All receptors derive from a girl aged 2 to 9 in good health.

CDR3 nucleotides: TGTGCCAGCAGCTTTTCGGTCAGCGGGACAGGGGCTTACTACGAGCAGTACTTC. As protein: CASSFSVSGTGAYYEQYF. The V call is TRBV7-2, the J call TRBJ2-7, with 10 bases fitting TRBD1. The germline V gene has CDR1 SGHTA and CDR2 FQGNSA. The CDR3 is 18 residues long. V dropped 3 bases and J dropped 3; count of bases not matched to a gene: 14.

This clonotype has more than one count but fewer than ten. The chain joins TRBV5-1 to TRBJ2-5; D is unclear. V dropped 2 bases and J dropped 4 bases, with 12 bases sitting between them. Germline V gives CDR1 SGHRS, CDR2 YFSETQ. The CDR3 runs to 14 residues. The CDR3 DNA reads as TGCGCCAGCAGCTTCTCCTCGGGCTCAGAGACCCAGTACTTC. This translates into CASSFSSGSETQYF.

The chain uses TRBV12-3 or TRBV12-4 and TRBJ2-1; the D call may be TRBD1 or TRBD2 (5 bases each). Trimming pared 5 bases from V and 9 bases from J, leaving 17 bases between. The CDR3 has 14 amino acids. Here the CDR3 reads CASSPTIGGGEQFF. The CDR3 bases are TGTGCCAGCAGTCCGACGATTGGGGGTGGTGAGCAGTTCTTC.

The chain joins TRBV28 to TRBJ2-7, with TRBD1 matching over 7 bases. V lost 7 bases, J lost 2 bases, and 8 bases stayed unmatched. The germline CDR1 and CDR2 sequences are MDHEN and SYDVKM. CDR3 length: 14 residues. The DNA for the CDR3 is TGTGCCAGCACCCGACAGGGTTTAGCCTACGAGCAGTACTTC. Amino acid sequence: CASTRQGLAYEQYF.

Points on this clonotype: A much bigger clone sits one base away, suggesting this may be a read error. The CDR3 protein is CAISDSYEQYF. The DNA of the CDR3 is TGTGCCATCAGTGACTCCTACGAGCAGTACTTC. This chain links TRBV10-3 with TRBJ2-7; D not certain. CDR1 and CDR2 (germline): ENHRY, SYGVKD. This CDR3 comprises 11 residues. Trimming removed 3 bases at V and 0 bases at J, with 0 bases between.

A few counts support this clonotype. This rearrangement joins TRBV6-1 to TRBJ2-3, with 11 positions matching TRBD2. The CDR3 totals 15 residues. Germline lookup yields CDR1 MNHNS and CDR2 SASEGT. Trimming took 2 bases from V and 6 from J; bases not matched to a gene: 4. Here the CDR3 DNA reads TGTGCCAGCAGTGAATTAGCGGGGGGGATTGATACGCAGTATTTT. Protein: CASSELAGGIDTQYF.

The V and J genes are TRBV29-1 and TRBJ1-1, with D uncertain. Trimming shortened V by 3 bases and J by 11 bases, and 10 bases separated the two germline ends. Germline CDR1 is SQVTM and CDR2 is ANQGSEA. CDR3 length: 10 residues. DNA of the CDR3: TGCAGCGTTGAGGAGTATAGGGCTTTCTTT. It yields the protein CSVEEYRAFF.

This chain joins TRBV29-1 and TRBJ1-2, with a possible D match to TRBD1 (5 bases). V shed 6 bases and J shed 5 bases, with 19 bases lying between them. The CDR3 sequence is 14 residues long. The germline gives CDR1 SQVTM, CDR2 ANQGSEA. For the CDR3, the DNA is TGCAGCGTCGTGCTAGGGGAAAGAGCTTATGGCTACACCTTC. This translates into CSVVLGERAYGYTF.

The rearrangement uses TRBV6-1 and TRBJ1-1; D gene ambiguous. The V gene's germline CDR1 is MNHNS and CDR2 SASEGT. V lost 5 bases and J lost 0, with 13 bases in between. The CDR3 totals 15 residues. DNA for the CDR3: TGTGCCAGCAGTCCTTCCTGGGGAATGAACACTGAAGCTTTCTTT. Its translation is CASSPSWGMNTEAFF.

With regard to this clonotype: The junction departs from the called germline gene at one end, perhaps through a read error. The chain employs TRBV6-1 and TRBJ2-1, with a weak D call TRBD2 (6 bases). CDR3 length equals 15 residues. Germline values: CDR1 MNHNS, CDR2 SASEGT. CDR3 in amino acids: CVSSELASSYNEQFF. As DNA, the CDR3 is TGTGTCAGCAGTGAACTAGCCAGCTCCTACAATGAGCAGTTCTTC.

This clonotype was counted a few times. The rearrangement links TRBV20-1 to TRBJ2-1; maybe TRBD1 (5 bases). There are 12 residues in the CDR3. V was trimmed by 3 bases and J by 9 bases, leaving 12 bases between them. The germline V gene encodes CDR1 DFQATT and CDR2 SNEGSKA (reference sequence). The CDR3 protein is CSARGHGFEQFF. In DNA form, the CDR3 reads TGCAGTGCTAGGGGGCACGGGTTTGAGCAGTTCTTC.

V usage is TRBV7-2 and J usage is TRBJ2-4; D is uncertain. The germline V and J ends were trimmed by 0 bases and 0 bases, with 6 bases remaining between them. Germline CDR1 and CDR2: SGHTA and FQGNSA. This CDR3 has 15 residues. In DNA, the CDR3 is TGTGCCAGCAGCTTAGCCGCCCTAGCCAAAAACATTCAGTACTTC. Protein: CASSLAALAKNIQYF.

V gene TRBV4-3 combines with J gene TRBJ2-5; tentative D call: TRBD2 (5 bases). This CDR3 region has 15 residues. Trimming cost V 0 bases and J 2 bases, with 10 bases left between them. Germline CDR1 is LGHNA and CDR2 is YSLEER. The CDR3 nucleotides are TGCGCCAGCAGCCAAGATTCTGGGGAGCAAGAGACCCAGTACTTC. Its protein product is CASSQDSGEQETQYF.

This rearrangement joins TRBV20-1 to TRBJ1-2; D possibly corresponds to TRBD1 (5 bases). CDR3 length: 11 residues. Germline values: CDR1 DFQATT, CDR2 SNEGSKA (reference sequence). The V and J ends lost 7 bases and 6 bases respectively, with 12 bases between them. The DNA for the CDR3 is TGCAGTGGAGGGCGAGGGGATGGCTACACCTTC. Translation: CSGGRGDGYTF.

The J gene is TRBJ2-3, the V gene TRBV20-1, with 9 bases that match TRBD1. This CDR3 has 13 residues. Germline V gives CDR1 DFQATT, CDR2 SNEGSKA (reference sequence). CDR3 in amino acids: CRVTGGRPDTQYF. The CDR3 DNA reads as TGCAGAGTAACAGGGGGCCGACCAGATACGCAGTATTTT.

V usage is TRBV20-1 and J usage is TRBJ2-3, with TRBD1 as a possible D gene (6 bases). V lost 5 bases, J lost 5 bases, and 11 bases lay in between. The CDR3 sequence is 12 residues long. The germline CDR1 and CDR2 sequences are DFQATT and SNEGSKA (reference sequence). CDR3 DNA: TGCAGTGCTTCGACAGGCATAGATACGCAGTATTTT. Encoded protein: CSASTGIDTQYF.

The table lists this clonotype with many counts. The chain carries TRBV3-1 and TRBJ2-7; the D is unclear. Per germline, CDR1 LGHDT and CDR2 YNNKEL (reference sequence). This CDR3 is built from 17 residues. Trimming cost V 4 bases and J 3 bases, with 22 bases left between them. DNA of the CDR3: TGTGCCAGCAGCCTTTTAAACCCACGGAGCCTCTACTACGAGCAGTACTTC. Its protein product is CASSLLNPRSLYYEQYF.

The chain carries TRBV27 and TRBJ2-5, with 8 nucleotides matching TRBD1. The V segment lost 7 bases and the J segment 4 bases; nucleotides outside the gene matches: 8. CDR1 is MNHEY and CDR2 is SMNVEV in the germline V gene (reference sequence). CDR3 size: 14 residues. The CDR3 DNA reads as TGTGCCAGCATGAGACCTGGACAGGGAGAGACCCAGTACTTC. It encodes CASMRPGQGETQYF.

This clonotype was observed a handful of times. The V gene is TRBV20-1, the J gene TRBJ1-4, with TRBD1 matching over 11 bases. Trimming cost V 2 bases and J 5 bases; bases outside gene matches: 4. CDR1 is DFQATT and CDR2 is SNEGSKA in the germline V gene (reference sequence). This CDR3 has 15 amino acids. For the CDR3, the DNA is TGCAGTGCTAGACCGGGACAGGGGGGAAATGAAAAACTGTTTTTT. Amino acid sequence: CSARPGQGGNEKLFF.

The chain joins TRBV5-1 to TRBJ1-4; 7 bases are a match to TRBD1. There are 15 residues in the CDR3. Germline V gene sequence: CDR1 SGHRS, CDR2 YFSETQ. V was clipped by 3 bases and J by 8 bases; unmatched bases: 10. CDR3 coding DNA: TGCGCCAGCAGCTGGACACAGGGGATTGCGGAAAAACTGTTTTTT. Protein: CASSWTQGIAEKLFF.